Below are 10 T cell receptor beta chains sequenced from a single sample in a study of regulatory T cells in long-lasting Graves disease. With iRepertoire HTBI primers and Arm-PCR of CDR3 regions, TCR beta libraries were built. Each CDR3 protein is one row after TCRdb ran MiXCR on the multiplex PCR reads. The sample has 450,000 or so distinct CDR3 sequences, approximately 22% seen once. The sample's time point: persistent/refractory GD, antithyroid drugs over 5 years with positive TRAb. Following extraction of RNA from PBMCs, that RNA was used to make the TCR library. The input for sequencing was peripheral blood mononuclear cells (PBMCs), taken when the disease was refractory, from a patient treated with antithyroid drugs. The origin of the receptors is a female donor with Graves disease.

Ten or more counts support this clonotype. The chain couples TRBV10-3 to TRBJ2-5; D is uncertain. The CDR3 is 13 amino acids. With 4 bases removed from V and 1 base from J, the gap between germline ends came to 7 bases. Per germline, CDR1 ENHRY and CDR2 SYGVKD. This chain's CDR3 is CAISGTFQETQYF. The CDR3 coding sequence is TGTGCCATCAGTGGGACCTTCCAAGAGACCCAGTACTTC.

Comments on this clonotype: A much larger clone lies a single base off, so this may be a read error. This sequence joins TRBV6-5 and TRBJ2-3; D remains unclear. Per the germline V gene, CDR1 is MNHEY and CDR2 is SVGAGI. V was trimmed by 2 bases and J by 5 bases, leaving 2 bases between them. This CDR3 has 11 residues. CDR3 DNA: TGTGCCAGCAGTTACATAGATACGCAGTATTTT. Its translation is CASSYIDTQYF.

A few counts support this clonotype. CDR3 nucleotides: TGCGCCAGCAGCCAGGTTGGGACTAGCGGGAGTAAGTACGAGCAGTACTTC. This sequence encodes CASSQVGTSGSKYEQYF. This chain links TRBV4-1 with TRBJ2-7; 14 bases map to TRBD2. The ends lost 3 bases at V and 4 bases at J; junction bases unmatched: 8. The CDR3 totals 17 residues. The germline V gene has CDR1 MGHRA and CDR2 YSYEKL.

V is TRBV29-1 and J is TRBJ2-3; 11 nucleotides line up with TRBD2. The ends lost 1 base at V and 1 base at J; junction bases unmatched: 10. This CDR3 is 18 amino acids long. Germline assignment: CDR1 SQVTM and CDR2 ANQGSEA. The CDR3 is CSVEVPLAGGLRTDTQYF. In DNA, the CDR3 is TGCAGCGTTGAAGTTCCTCTAGCGGGGGGCCTCCGCACAGATACGCAGTATTTT.

At least ten counts were recorded for this clonotype. This chain links TRBV28 with TRBJ1-5; tentatively, D is TRBD1 (5 bases). The CDR3 is 15 amino acids. Per the germline V gene, CDR1 is MDHEN and CDR2 is SYDVKM. The V and J ends lost 3 bases and 4 bases respectively, with 13 bases between them. The CDR3 bases are TGTGCCAGCAGTTTGGCAGGGTGGATAAATCAGCCCCAGCATTTT. Its protein is CASSLAGWINQPQHF.

This clonotype was seen at least ten times. The rearrangement links TRBV6-2 or TRBV6-3 to TRBJ2-2; tentatively, D is TRBD1 or TRBD2 (5 bases each). There are 13 residues in the CDR3. Germline V lookup: CDR1 MNHEY, CDR2 SVGEGT. The V gene lost 2 bases and the J gene lost 4 bases, with 5 bases spanning the gap. The chain's CDR3 is CASSYGGTGELFF. The CDR3 DNA reads TGTGCCAGCAGTTACGGGGGCACCGGGGAGCTGTTTTTT.

In its sample, this clonotype was seen a few times. J is TRBJ1-1 and V is TRBV3-1; a weak D match, TRBD1 (6 bases). Trimming took off 5 bases at V and 4 bases at J, with 11 bases between the two ends. The CDR3 length is 13 residues. Germline V lookup: CDR1 LGHDT, CDR2 YNNKEL (reference sequence). The CDR3 DNA sequence: TGTGCCAGCAGCGGGCAGGGGCCCACTGAAGCTTTCTTT. As protein: CASSGQGPTEAFF.

This clonotype has more than one count but fewer than ten. The chain recombines TRBV20-1 with TRBJ2-7; unclear D gene. Per the germline V gene, CDR1 is DFQATT and CDR2 is SNEGSKA (reference sequence). V was clipped by 3 bases and J by 6 bases, with 12 bases between them. The CDR3 has 12 amino acids. The chain's CDR3 is CSASVYWVEQYF. DNA of the CDR3: TGCAGTGCTAGTGTTTATTGGGTCGAGCAGTACTTC.

In its sample, this clonotype was seen many times. The chain links TRBV27 to TRBJ1-5; TRBD1 is a possible D gene (6 bases). Looked up from germline, CDR1 is MNHEY and CDR2 is SMNVEV (reference sequence). The CDR3 loop spans 13 amino acids. V lost 10 bases, J lost 0 bases, and 10 bases lay in between. CDR3: CATKGDSNQPQHF. CDR3 DNA sequence: TGTGCCACCAAGGGGGATAGCAATCAGCCCCAGCATTTT.

The chain links TRBV20-1 to TRBJ2-3, with D uncertain. V dropped 1 base and J dropped 4 bases, with 9 bases sitting between them. The CDR3 totals 13 residues. In germline, CDR1 is DFQATT, CDR2 SNEGSKA (reference sequence). The CDR3, as DNA: TGCAGTGCTAGAGCCTTAGATCCAGATACGCAGTATTTT. Residues: CSARALDPDTQYF.